A selection of T cell receptor beta chains follows, all from one sample in a study of spatial heterogeneity in lung cancer. TCRdb reanalysed the 5' RACE reads using MiXCR and keeps one entry per CDR3 protein. The sample carries some 25,000 distinct CDR3 sequences, about 4.7% recorded once. The sample was PBMCs, taken at surgery. These receptors were collected from a male donor with early-stage non-small cell lung cancer. Both conserved end residues are part of each CDR3. Fields, in order: J gene, clone size, V gene, CDR3 protein. The size entry is marked missing in some rows and otherwise reads once, few, many or a size class.

TRBJ1-2 many TRBV7-2 CASRGAGNGYTF
TRBJ2-1 many TRBV28 CASSSTSGRHNEQFF
TRBJ2-6 medium-sized TRBV28 CASSSTGATGGANVLTF
TRBJ2-3 - TRBV11-2 CASSLQAGVQSDTQYF
TRBJ2-7 many TRBV7-9 CASSSGGGEFYEQYF
TRBJ2-1 many TRBV7-4 CASSLFAGTGNNEQFF
TRBJ2-7 many TRBV6-5 CASSYNRGPAYEQYF
TRBJ2-2 - TRBV18 CASSPLQVPGELFF
TRBJ2-1 few TRBV12-3/TRBV12-4 CASISGRVWDEQFF
TRBJ1-4 - TRBV5-1 CASRGGGGNEKLFF
TRBJ1-1 many TRBV19 CASTNGGRGTEAFF
TRBJ2-5 many TRBV4-1 CASSPGTDWRKETQYF
TRBJ1-4 many TRBV25-1 CASKDRVDEKLFF
TRBJ1-1 many TRBV20-1 CSARKWNTEAFF
TRBJ1-6 many TRBV27 CASSFRVLGDNSPLHF
TRBJ2-3 many TRBV11-2 CASSTPPGLAGGPTDTQYF
TRBJ2-5 many TRBV9 CASSPIVTGGIQYF
TRBJ2-5 many TRBV5-5 CASSWGTQETQYF
TRBJ1-4 few TRBV6-5 CASSRDRGGEKLFF
TRBJ2-3 many TRBV4-3 CASSQDEGGRTDTQYF
TRBJ1-2 - TRBV30 CGWSFDTDYGYTF
TRBJ2-2 many TRBV3-1 CASSQGDWAGELFF
TRBJ2-7 many TRBV12-3/TRBV12-4 CASSLGQGRLYEQYF
TRBJ1-2 many TRBV28 CASSSGDRRGGYTF
TRBJ1-2 many TRBV5-4 CASRAVQGRGYTF
TRBJ2-3 medium-sized TRBV20-1 CSARPPDRPSTDTQYF
TRBJ2-5 many TRBV24-1 CATSDDRGRVETQYF
TRBJ2-7 many TRBV20-1 CSASPGQGASYEQYF
TRBJ1-6 - TRBV5-4 CASSLGQAYNSPLHF
TRBJ1-6 many TRBV5-1 CASSLAATGRSPLHF
TRBJ2-4 medium-sized TRBV28 CASSSGETAKNIQYF
TRBJ2-7 many TRBV28 CASSSQQVATYEQYF
TRBJ2-5 many TRBV18 CASSPGQVEETQYF
TRBJ1-1 many TRBV6-5 CASSYGHTEAFF
TRBJ1-2 once TRBV13 CASSLGSHRDSLSYTF
TRBJ2-7 many TRBV28 CASSFLAGGTYEQYF
TRBJ1-5 many TRBV6-1 CASSDGQGVSNQPQHF
TRBJ1-1 - TRBV7-8 CASSHTANTEAFF
TRBJ1-2 many TRBV20-1 CSARESLLGNGGYTF
TRBJ1-4 many TRBV28 CASSSPGGRGREKLFF
TRBJ2-1 many TRBV24-1 CATSDSKGGEQFF